The text below deals with one T cell receptor beta chain. Its antigen remains unidentified. The record originates from a study of CD4 T cells in relation to SARS-CoV-2 and coronaviruses. Study-wide background: The restricting HLA molecule for shared crossreactive spike epitopes was mapped. General observations from the study: Culture-expanded clones reflect memory recall rather than primary priming during culture.

Unexposed donor CD4+ T cells date from about 2011-2018, before the COVID-19 pandemic. Naive and memory CD4+ T cells came from enriched cryopreserved PBMCs. The CDR3 covers 13 residues. The V end was cut by 4 bases, the J end by 6 bases, with 11 bases between. Germline loops: CDR1 SGDLS, CDR2 YYNGEE. Produced via immunoSEQ multiplex PCR; TCRdb's table is partial and in-frame only. This table holds some 69,000 clones, 94% found once. The clonotype comes from a human donor in good health. This sequence joins TRBV9 and TRBJ2-1; D is unresolved. The source material was naive CD4+ T cells from PBMCs. The subset denotes: naive CD4+ T cells isolated by negative enrichment. The CDR3 DNA sequence: TGTGCCAGCAGCATCACGACGGGCAATGAGCAGTTCTTC. The encoded protein is CASSITTGNEQFF.